Listed here are 22 T cell receptor beta chains from one sample, sequenced in a study of blood T cell repertoires in COVID-19. Only in-frame clones appear in the TCRdb table, and some are missing; sequencing was by immunoSEQ multiplex PCR. In the table there are approximately 120,000 clones, approximately 82% of which are singletons. The sample consisted of peripheral blood. The receptors come from a woman between 50 and 59 years old with acute or convalescent COVID-19.

The chain links TRBV11-1 to TRBJ2-5; TRBD1 matches 7 bases. With V trimmed by 4 bases and J by 3 bases, 2 bases remained unmatched. This CDR3 is built from 13 residues. The germline CDR1 and CDR2 sequences are SGHAT and FQDESV (reference sequence). CDR3 coding DNA: TGTGCCAGCAGCTATACAGGGGAAGAGACCCAGTACTTC. It translates to CASSYTGEETQYF.

This clone was detected only once. V usage is TRBV9 and J usage is TRBJ2-2; the match to TRBD1 covers 10 bases. This CDR3 has 20 residues. The ends lost 3 bases at V and 7 bases at J; junction bases unmatched: 21. The germline V gene has CDR1 SGDLS and CDR2 YYNGEE. For the CDR3, the DNA is TGTGCCAGCAGCGCCCCACAAACCCTCGGGACAGGGGACCGTAACGGGGAGCTGTTTTTT. Protein sequence: CASSAPQTLGTGDRNGELFF.

The J gene is TRBJ1-2, the V gene TRBV12-3 or TRBV12-4, with 7 bases identical to TRBD1. This CDR3 is 13 amino acids long. Germline trimming cut 7 bases from V and 5 bases from J; bases unmatched to any gene: 7. The CDR3 sequence: CASNRNRGYGYTF. DNA for the CDR3: TGTGCCAGCAACCGGAACAGGGGATATGGCTACACCTTC.

The V gene is TRBV18, the J gene TRBJ2-5; D uncertain. Trimming removed 1 base at V and 3 bases at J, with 3 bases between. Germline loops: CDR1 KGHSH, CDR2 LQKENI. The CDR3 has 12 residues. DNA of the CDR3: TGTGCCAGCTCACCACTTAAAGAGACCCAGTACTTC. Protein: CASSPLKETQYF.

The chain employs TRBV18 and TRBJ1-4, with D uncertain. The CDR3 length is 15 residues. Germline CDR1 is KGHSH and CDR2 is LQKENI. The V end was cut by 0 bases, the J end by 7 bases, with 12 bases between. The CDR3 reads CASSPPSSVGEKLFF. For the CDR3, the DNA is TGTGCCAGCTCACCACCGTCGTCCGTCGGTGAAAAACTGTTTTTT.

The chain uses TRBV11-3 and TRBJ2-1; TRBD2 agrees at 9 bases. After removal of 5 bases from V and 7 bases from J, the junction contained 9 bases not matched to a gene. Germline CDR1 reads SGHNT; CDR2 reads YENEEA. The CDR3 runs 15 residues. The CDR3, as DNA: TGTGCCAGCAGCCTTAGCGGGAGATTCAGTAATGAGCAGTTCTTC. It translates to CASSLSGRFSNEQFF.

V usage is TRBV5-1 and J usage is TRBJ1-1; 10 nucleotides align to TRBD1. CDR1 and CDR2 from the germline V gene are SGHRS and YFSETQ. This CDR3 has 13 residues. With V trimmed by 3 bases and J by 6 bases, 2 bases remained unmatched. The DNA for the CDR3 is TGCGCCAGCAGCTACGGACAGGGGGCTGAAGCTTTCTTT. This sequence encodes CASSYGQGAEAFF.

The V call is TRBV10-3, the J call TRBJ2-2, with a possible D match to TRBD1 (8 bases). Trimming removed 4 bases from V and 1 base from J, with 22 bases in between. This CDR3 has 19 amino acids. Germline V gene lookup returns CDR1 ENHRY and CDR2 SYGVKD. The CDR3 sequence is CAISGGGQDSVRNTGELFF. The CDR3 bases are TGTGCCATCAGTGGGGGGGGACAGGATTCTGTCAGGAACACCGGGGAGCTGTTTTTT.

V gene TRBV27 combines with J gene TRBJ2-2, with 7 bases that match TRBD2. V was clipped by 7 bases and J by 3 bases; unmatched bases: 11. CDR1 MNHEY and CDR2 SMNVEV come from the germline V gene (reference sequence). This CDR3 comprises 16 residues. CDR3 amino acids: CASIPLAALDTGELFF. As DNA, the CDR3 is TGTGCCAGCATCCCTCTAGCGGCGTTGGACACCGGGGAGCTGTTTTTT.

This clone was seen a handful of times. The chain has TRBV9 and TRBJ2-2; TRBD1 aligns across 7 bases. Germline V gene data show CDR1 as SGDLS and CDR2 as YYNGEE. Germline trimming cut 2 bases from V and 5 bases from J; bases unmatched to any gene: 3. The CDR3 is made up of 14 amino acids. The CDR3 DNA follows: TGTGCCAGCAGCGTCCCAGGGGGTACCGGGGAGCTGTTTTTT. Its protein product is CASSVPGGTGELFF.

This rearrangement joins TRBV30 to TRBJ2-1, with 11 positions matching TRBD2. CDR1 is GTSNPN, CDR2 SVGIG, per germline (reference sequence). This CDR3 has 18 residues. Trimming removed 4 bases from V and 0 bases from J; junction bases left unmatched: 11. The CDR3 DNA reads as TGTGCCTGGATTTCTAGCGGGGGGCCTTTGAGCTCCTACAATGAGCAGTTCTTC. As protein: CAWISSGGPLSSYNEQFF. The whole variable domain, remainder taken from reference TRBV30 and TRBJ2-1, is SQTIHQWPATLVQPVGSPLSLECTVEGTSNPNLYWYRQAAGRGLQLLFYSVGIGQISSEVPQNLSASRPQDRQFILSSKKLLLSDSGFYLCAWISSGGPLSSYNEQFFGPGTRLTVL.

The chain joins TRBV9 to TRBJ1-1, with TRBD1 matching 9 bases. CDR1 and CDR2 (germline): SGDLS, YYNGEE. The junction had 8 bases not matched to a gene; V was cut back by 2 bases and J by 0 bases. This CDR3 is built from 17 residues. CDR3 bases: TGTGCCAGCAGCGTGGGGACAGGGTCCTACGTGAACACTGAAGCTTTCTTT. Encoded protein: CASSVGTGSYVNTEAFF.

The chain is built from TRBV7-9 and TRBJ2-5, with D possibly being TRBD1 (6 bases). Germline CDR1 is SEHNR and CDR2 is FQNEAQ (reference sequence). The V and J ends lost 6 bases and 5 bases respectively, with 10 bases between them. This CDR3 region has 12 residues. The CDR3 here is CASSYQGETQYF. CDR3 DNA sequence: TGTGCCAGCAGTTACCAGGGGGAGACCCAGTACTTC. The variable domain in full, with the rest retrieved from reference TRBV7-9 and TRBJ2-5, is DTGVSQNPRHKITKRGQNVTFRCDPISEHNRLYWYRQTLGQGPEFLTYFQNEAQLEKSRLLSDRFSAERPKGSFSTLEIQRTEQGDSAMYLCASSYQGETQYFGPGTRLLVL.

This clone came up a few times. The chain employs TRBV12-5 and TRBJ1-2; the match to TRBD1 covers 7 bases. Germline lookup yields CDR1 LGHNT and CDR2 FRNRAP. The CDR3 runs 13 residues. V lost 6 bases and J lost 7; bases outside the gene matches: 8. As DNA, the CDR3 is TGTGCTAGTGGCCCCACAGGGGAACCTGGCTACACCTTC. Its translation is CASGPTGEPGYTF.

The chain is built from TRBV28 and TRBJ1-4; the match to TRBD1 covers 7 bases. V lost 6 bases, J lost 8 bases, and 12 bases stayed unmatched. The CDR3 totals 15 residues. From germline, CDR1 is MDHEN and CDR2 SYDVKM. CDR3 in DNA: TGTGCCAGCAGCCCTAATCTGGGACAGAACGAAAAACTGTTTTTT. Encoded protein: CASSPNLGQNEKLFF.

This sequence joins TRBV2 and TRBJ2-5, with D hard to call. V was cut by 4 bases and J by 5 bases, with 5 bases left in between. This CDR3 has 11 amino acids. Germline loops: CDR1 SNHLY, CDR2 FYNNEI. The CDR3: CASSVEETQYF. Here the CDR3 DNA reads TGTGCCAGCAGTGTTGAGGAGACCCAGTACTTC.

The chain couples TRBV5-4 to TRBJ1-2, with 9 nucleotides matching TRBD1. The CDR3 loop spans 14 amino acids. Germline loops: CDR1 SGHNT, CDR2 YYREEE (reference sequence). J was trimmed by 4 bases and V by 4 bases; bases with no gene match: 5. CDR3 sequence: CASSEDRGGYGYTF. As DNA, the CDR3 is TGTGCCAGCAGCGAGGACAGGGGAGGCTATGGCTACACCTTC.

The rearrangement links TRBV5-6 to TRBJ1-6, with D perhaps TRBD1 (6 bases). Trimming left V 3 bases short and J 10 bases short, with 17 bases between. Germline V gives CDR1 SGHDT, CDR2 YYEEEE. The CDR3 sequence is 15 residues long. CDR3 sequence reads: CASSSSSGGGSPLHF. In DNA, the CDR3 is TGTGCCAGCAGCTCCTCGTCGGGGGGCGGATCACCCCTCCACTTT. Full variable domain (outside the CDR3, taken from reference TRBV5-6 and TRBJ1-6): DAGVTQSPTHLIKTRGQQVTLRCSPKSGHDTVSWYQQALGQGPQFIFQYYEEEERQRGNFPDRFSGHQFPNYSSELNVNALLLGDSALYLCASSSSSGGGSPLHFGNGTRLTVT.

V and J are TRBV11-2 and TRBJ1-3; 9 bases align to TRBD1. Germline V gene sequence: CDR1 SGHAT, CDR2 FQNNGV. V lost 5 bases, J lost 3 bases, and 2 bases stayed unmatched. This CDR3 spans 14 amino acids. The chain's CDR3 is CASSRTGDGNTIYF. CDR3 nucleotides: TGTGCCAGCAGCCGGACAGGGGATGGAAACACCATATATTTT.

The V and J genes are TRBV12-3 or TRBV12-4 and TRBJ2-7; no firm D call. The CDR3 has 12 residues. The V gene lost 3 bases and the J gene lost 1 base, with 4 bases spanning the gap. For the CDR3, the DNA is TGTGCCAGCAGTTTTAATTCCTACGAGCAGTACTTC. As protein: CASSFNSYEQYF.

The V call is TRBV27, the J call TRBJ1-5; possible D gene TRBD1, 5 bases. V shed 0 bases and J shed 4 bases, with 10 bases lying between them. This CDR3 region has 15 residues. The V gene's germline CDR1 is MNHEY and CDR2 SMNVEV (reference sequence). Here the CDR3 DNA reads TGTGCCAGCAGTTTATCGAACAGGTATAATCAGCCCCAGCATTTT. This encodes CASSLSNRYNQPQHF.

The chain carries TRBV6-5 and TRBJ2-5; D is possibly TRBD2 (6 bases). Per the germline V gene, CDR1 is MNHEY and CDR2 is SVGAGI. The CDR3 has 13 residues. The V end lost 6 bases, the J end lost 6 bases, and 14 bases lay between the germline ends. Here the CDR3 reads CASRTPGTQTQYF. CDR3 coding DNA: TGTGCCAGCAGGACCCCAGGGACTCAGACCCAGTACTTC.